What follows are 16 T cell receptor beta chains derived from one specimen sequenced in a study of early T cells in non-severe SARS-CoV-2 infection. TCRdb redid the calling of the 5' RACE reads with MiXCR, one entry per CDR3 protein. The sample comprises about 33,000 distinct CDR3 sequences, approximately 7% of which are singletons, and more than 3.5% rests with the top ten. The sample taken for sequencing was whole blood. These receptor sequences come from an adult who was a healthcare worker with PCR-confirmed SARS-CoV-2 infection or an uninfected control (not recorded which).

This clonotype was seen many times. V and J are TRBV20-1 and TRBJ2-7; the D gene is possibly TRBD2 (5 bases). Deletions cut 0 bases from V and 4 bases from J, with 10 bases between. The germline V gene encodes CDR1 DFQATT and CDR2 SNEGSKA (reference sequence). This CDR3 region has 13 residues. CDR3 residues: CSARDLREYEQYF. CDR3 bases: TGCAGTGCTAGAGATCTTAGGGAGTACGAGCAGTACTTC.

This clonotype was detected many times. The gene calls are TRBV20-1 and TRBJ2-1; D is perhaps TRBD2 (6 bases). This CDR3 contains 14 residues. Looked up from germline, CDR1 is DFQATT and CDR2 is SNEGSKA (reference sequence). Trimming removed 7 bases at V and 6 bases at J, with 19 bases between. CDR3 nucleotide sequence: TGCAGTGTCACGGGACTCATCCCGATCAATGAGCAGTTCTTC. Translating it yields CSVTGLIPINEQFF.

The chain employs TRBV6-1 and TRBJ2-7, with 12 bases identical to TRBD2. Looked up from germline, CDR1 is MNHNS and CDR2 is SASEGT. This CDR3 is built from 14 residues. V was pared by 8 bases and J by 0 bases, with 2 bases of the junction left unmatched. The CDR3 protein is CASQTSGSSYEQYF. CDR3 DNA: TGTGCCAGCCAGACTAGCGGGAGCTCCTACGAGCAGTACTTC.

This clonotype came up many times. The rearrangement joins TRBV15 to TRBJ2-7; D tentatively reads TRBD1 or TRBD2 (5 bases each). The CDR3 totals 15 residues. The V gene lost 0 bases and the J gene lost 3 bases, with 12 bases spanning the gap. Per germline, CDR1 LNHNV and CDR2 YYDKDF (reference sequence). The CDR3 reads CATSRDRGVNYEQYF. The DNA of the CDR3 is TGTGCCACCAGCAGAGATCGAGGGGTCAACTACGAGCAGTACTTC.

The CDR3 DNA reads TGTGCCAGCAGCCGACTAGCGGGAGGAGAGACCCAGTACTTC. This translates into CASSRLAGGETQYF. This chain links TRBV7-8 with TRBJ2-5; 13 positions agree with TRBD2. The CDR3 has 14 amino acids. Germline assignment: CDR1 SGHVS and CDR2 FQNEAQ. Trimming removed 5 bases from V and 4 bases from J; junction bases left unmatched: 1.

This clonotype has ten or more counts. The chain carries TRBV7-2 and TRBJ2-4, with D possibly TRBD1 on 5 matching bases. The germline gives CDR1 SGHTA, CDR2 FQGNSA. CDR3 length: 16 amino acids. V dropped 0 bases and J dropped 4 bases, with 13 bases sitting between them. CDR3 bases: TGTGCCAGCAGCTTAGCTGCGACAGCTCAAAAAAACATTCAGTACTTC. This sequence encodes CASSLAATAQKNIQYF.

V is TRBV19 and J is TRBJ2-7; D is possibly TRBD1 (6 bases). The germline V gene encodes CDR1 LNHDA and CDR2 SQIVND (reference sequence). The CDR3 covers 14 residues. The germline V and J ends were trimmed by 6 bases and 3 bases, with 15 bases remaining between them. The chain's CDR3 is CASSTPGTHYEQYF. The CDR3 DNA sequence: TGTGCCAGTAGCACGCCCGGGACACACTACGAGCAGTACTTC.

At least ten counts were recorded for this clonotype. The rearrangement joins TRBV5-5 to TRBJ1-2; D call uncertain. The CDR3 is 12 residues long. Looked up from germline, CDR1 is SGHKS and CDR2 is YYEKEE (reference sequence). The germline V and J ends were trimmed by 7 bases and 3 bases, with 10 bases remaining between them. The CDR3 sequence: CASGRTDYGYTF. CDR3 DNA: TGTGCCAGCGGTAGGACTGACTATGGCTACACCTTC.

The CDR3 DNA reads TGTGCCAGCAGTCCTCGGCCTCCTGGGTCAGAAGCTTTCTTT. Its translation: CASSPRPPGSEAFF. J is TRBJ1-1 and V is TRBV27; D call uncertain. This CDR3 region has 14 residues. Trimming shortened V by 5 bases and J by 8 bases, and 18 bases separated the two germline ends. CDR1 is MNHEY and CDR2 is SMNVEV in the germline V gene (reference sequence).

This clonotype was seen ten or more times. The gene calls are TRBV6-5 and TRBJ2-7; D unclear. The CDR3 is 14 residues long. Germline V gives CDR1 MNHEY, CDR2 SVGAGI. The germline V and J ends were trimmed by 2 bases and 2 bases, with 10 bases remaining between them. The CDR3 protein is CASSYTVTTYEQYF. CDR3 nucleotides: TGTGCCAGCAGTTACACAGTCACGACCTACGAGCAGTACTTC.

This clonotype was detected only a few times. The chain has TRBV15 and TRBJ2-5; D gene uncertain. The CDR3 spans 12 residues. V was cut by 6 bases and J by 5 bases, with 10 bases left in between. Germline CDR1 and CDR2: LNHNV and YYDKDF (reference sequence). The DNA of the CDR3 is TGTGCCACCAGTACCCCGCCGGAGACCCAGTACTTC. Amino acids: CATSTPPETQYF.

Worth noting for this clonotype: This may stem from a read error, because a much larger clone lies one nucleotide away. The rearrangement uses TRBV10-2 and TRBJ2-4; D unclear. Germline lookup yields CDR1 WSHSY and CDR2 SAAADI. The CDR3 length is 12 residues. Trimming shortened V by 9 bases and J by 7 bases, and 13 bases separated the two germline ends. DNA of the CDR3: TGCGCCAGTAAGCAGGAGCCGAACATTCAGTACTTC. Its protein is CASKQEPNIQYF.

Ten or more counts support this clonotype. The chain couples TRBV30 to TRBJ1-2; no clear D gene. The germline V gene encodes CDR1 GTSNPN and CDR2 SVGIG (reference sequence). The CDR3 spans 13 residues. V lost 0 bases, J lost 2 bases, and 7 bases lay in between. The CDR3 DNA is TGTGCCTGGAGTGTACAGAGGAACTATGGCTACACCTTC. Translation gives CAWSVQRNYGYTF. Full variable domain (remainder filled in from reference TRBV30 and TRBJ1-2): SQTIHQWPATLVQPVGSPLSLECTVEGTSNPNLYWYRQAAGRGLQLLFYSVGIGQISSEVPQNLSASRPQDRQFILSSKKLLLSDSGFYLCAWSVQRNYGYTFGSGTRLTVV.

Ten or more counts support this clonotype. The V gene is TRBV29-1, the J gene TRBJ2-7; 8 positions match TRBD1. Per germline, CDR1 SQVTM and CDR2 ANQGSEA. The CDR3 is 13 residues long. The V gene end was trimmed by 6 bases and the J gene end by 4 bases; junction bases not matched to a gene: 8. CDR3 in amino acids: CSVGDRTSYEQYF. CDR3 sequence (DNA): TGCAGCGTGGGGGACAGGACCTCTTACGAGCAGTACTTC.

This clonotype was picked up many times. V is TRBV9 and J is TRBJ2-1; 8 nucleotides line up with TRBD1. Germline V gene data show CDR1 as SGDLS and CDR2 as YYNGEE. CDR3 size: 15 residues. Trimming cost V 5 bases and J 4 bases; bases outside gene matches: 8. DNA of the CDR3: TGTGCCAGCAGTTCCGGGACAGGAGCATACAATGAGCAGTTCTTC. Protein sequence: CASSSGTGAYNEQFF.

This clonotype was seen at least ten times. The chain has TRBV28 and TRBJ2-5; 7 nucleotides match TRBD2. This CDR3 is 12 amino acids long. Trimming cost V 4 bases and J 7 bases; bases outside gene matches: 3. CDR1 and CDR2 from the germline V gene are MDHEN and SYDVKM. The CDR3 loop reads CASSWTGGTQYF. In nucleotides, the CDR3 is TGTGCCAGCAGTTGGACGGGGGGGACCCAGTACTTC.